A selection of T cell receptor beta chains follows, all from one sample in a study of T-cell reconstitution after alpha-beta-depleted transplantation in children. Using its own MiXCR run on the PCR reads, TCRdb lists one record per CDR3 protein. The sample records some 220,000 distinct CDR3 sequences, about 9.2% being singletons. The sequenced sample was PBMCs from the stem cell graft donor, obtained from the stem cell graft. These TCRs come from a human donor who donated a stem cell graft to a child with acute lymphoblastic leukemia. The CDR3 runs from the conserved cysteine through the conserved F or W. The D gene is left open where the match is weak. Some rows have no size entry. The others give once, few or many, or a class for an expanded clone.

TRBJ2-7	TRBV29-1	few	TRBD1	TGCAGCGTTTGGGGGACGAGACAGGGCCGAAGAGGAACCTACGAGCAGTACTTC	CSVWGTRQGRRGTYEQYF
TRBJ2-5	TRBV12-5	few	.	TGTGCTAGTGGTTTGGCCCCAGGCGGAGGCCGGCAAGAGACCCAGTACTTC	CASGLAPGGGRQETQYF
TRBJ2-1	TRBV27	few	.	TGTGCCAGCAGTTCCACGGTGGGAGATCAGTTCTTC	CASSSTVGDQFF
TRBJ1-3	TRBV2	.	.	TGTGCCAGCATGCCGGGCCCCTCGCGGTGGAAAACTGGAAACACCATATATTTT	CASMPGPSRWKTGNTIYF
TRBJ2-2	TRBV27	many	.	TGTGCCAGCAGCCACAGGGGGGGTACCGGGGAGCTGTTTTTT	CASSHRGGTGELFF
TRBJ1-5	TRBV5-5	.	TRBD1	TGTGCCAGCAGCTTGGGGGGCGCACAGGGGGACAGAAATCAGCCCCAGCATTTT	CASSLGGAQGDRNQPQHF
TRBJ1-4	TRBV4-3	few	.	TGCGCCAGCAGCCAAGGTGCGGTCGGCCGAGATGAAAAACTGTTTTTT	CASSQGAVGRDEKLFF
TRBJ2-3	TRBV29-1	few	.	TGCAGCGTTGAATTCGCCGGATTAGATACGCAGTATTTT	CSVEFAGLDTQYF
TRBJ2-1	TRBV11-2	few	TRBD2	TGTGCCAGCAGCTCACCCGCACGGGGGGGAAGCTCCTACAATGAGCAGTTCTTC	CASSSPARGGSSYNEQFF
TRBJ2-7	TRBV29-1	.	.	TGCAGCGTCGGCCTGGGGGGGGCTCACCACGAGCAGTACTTC	CSVGLGGAHHEQYF
TRBJ2-3	TRBV18	.	.	TGTGCCAGCTCACCCTACGCGACACCGGCAGATACGCAGTATTTT	CASSPYATPADTQYF
TRBJ2-6	TRBV20-1	.	.	TGCAGTCCTAGCCACTCTGGGGCCAACGTCCTGACTTTC	CSPSHSGANVLTF
TRBJ1-1	TRBV5-1	few	.	TGCGCCAGCAGCTGGACAGATTTGAACACTGAAGCTTTCTTT	CASSWTDLNTEAFF
TRBJ2-1	TRBV5-1	.	.	TGCGCCAGCAGCGAATTGGGCTCCTACAATGAGCAGTTCTTC	CASSELGSYNEQFF
TRBJ2-7	TRBV29-1	.	.	TGCAGCGTTGGAAGATCCCACGAGCAGTACTTC	CSVGRSHEQYF
TRBJ2-7	TRBV29-1	few	TRBD1	TGCAGCGCCCGAAGTCAGGGGGCAATAGGCGAGCAGTACTTC	CSARSQGAIGEQYF
TRBJ2-7	TRBV18	once	.	TGTGCCAGCTCACCAAATTCTGAGGACGAGCAGTACTTC	CASSPNSEDEQYF
TRBJ2-5	TRBV6-5	.	.	TGTGCCAGCAGGCAAGGGAGAAGGGGGGAGACCCAGTACTTC	CASRQGRRGETQYF
TRBJ1-1	TRBV5-1	many	.	TGCGCCAGCAGCTTCTTTGGGGATGACGGAGCTTTCTTT	CASSFFGDDGAFF
TRBJ1-3	TRBV4-3	few	.	TGCGCCAGCAGCCAAGACGCCGGTTTGGGAAACACCATATATTTT	CASSQDAGLGNTIYF
TRBJ2-5	TRBV4-3	few	.	TGCGCCAGCAGCCAAGAAACAACCCCGAAAGAGACCCAGTACTTC	CASSQETTPKETQYF
TRBJ2-3	TRBV5-1	many	TRBD2	TGCGCCAGCAGACCACGACTAGCGGGGGGGCCGAGGGATACGCAGTATTTT	CASRPRLAGGPRDTQYF
TRBJ1-3	TRBV20-1	many	.	TGCAGTGCTAGAGATAGCCAGGAGGACGGAAACACCATATATTTT	CSARDSQEDGNTIYF
TRBJ1-2	TRBV6-5	few	.	TGTGCCAGCAGCTACAACGGGCATGGCTACACCTTC	CASSYNGHGYTF
TRBJ1-1	TRBV5-1	few	TRBD1	TGCGCCAGCAGCTTACAGGGGTGGGGGAACACTGAAGCTTTCTTT	CASSLQGWGNTEAFF
TRBJ1-2	TRBV6-5	.	TRBD1	TGTGCCAGCAGTTACTCTGGACAGGATGGCTACACCTTC	CASSYSGQDGYTF
TRBJ1-4	TRBV12-5	once	TRBD1	TGTGCTAGTGGAAGCGACAGGGGGCAAGAAAAACTGTTTTTT	CASGSDRGQEKLFF
TRBJ1-6	TRBV6-4	.	.	TGTGCCAGCAGTGAGAGCTCCTATAATTCACCCCTCCACTTT	CASSESSYNSPLHF